These 16 T cell receptor beta chains were sequenced from one sample in a study of follicular helper T cells after annual influenza vaccination. Time point defined: 2015-2016 season, pre-vaccination. The repertoire was sequenced with immunoSEQ multiplex PCR; TCRdb's copy has only in-frame clones and lacks some. Here the sample spans about 5,600 clones, 65% to 85% being singletons. Source: CXCR5- memory CD4+ T cells sorted from blood, taken on the day of influenza vaccination. The receptors come from an adult who received the influenza vaccine.

The V and J genes are TRBV18 and TRBJ1-1; no clear D gene. The CDR3 runs to 11 residues. V shed 4 bases and J shed 7 bases, with 7 bases lying between them. Germline CDR1 and CDR2: KGHSH and LQKENI. DNA of the CDR3: TGTGCCAGCTCACTCAGATTTGAAGCTTTCTTT. Translated: CASSLRFEAFF. The full variable domain, rest sourced from reference TRBV18 and TRBJ1-1, is NAGVMQNPRHLVRRRGQEARLRCSPMKGHSHVYWYRQLPEEGLKFMVYLQKENIIDESGMPKERFSAEFPKEGPSILRIQQVVRGDSAAYFCASSLRFEAFFGQGTRLTVV.

CDR3: CASSLLLAGGTGELFF. CDR3 in DNA: TGTGCCAGCAGCTTACTACTAGCGGGAGGTACCGGGGAGCTGTTTTTT. The rearrangement uses TRBV7-9 and TRBJ2-2; 12 bases are shared with TRBD2. The junction had 3 bases not matched to a gene; V was cut back by 2 bases and J by 5 bases. The CDR3 has 16 residues. The germline V gene has CDR1 SEHNR and CDR2 FQNEAQ (reference sequence).

The chain combines TRBV6-5 with TRBJ1-1, with D possibly TRBD1 on 6 matching bases. This CDR3 contains 14 residues. Germline-derived CDR1 and CDR2 are MNHEY and SVGAGI. Trimming left V 4 bases short and J 6 bases short, with 15 bases between. The CDR3, as DNA: TGTGCCAGCAGTTTCGGACAGCTCTCCCCTGAAGCTTTCTTT. This encodes CASSFGQLSPEAFF.

The V gene is TRBV15, the J gene TRBJ2-1; either TRBD1 or TRBD2 may supply D (5 bases each). The ends were cut back, 0 bases at V and 0 bases at J, with 15 bases in the middle. The CDR3 has 18 amino acids. Germline V lookup: CDR1 LNHNV, CDR2 YYDKDF (reference sequence). The CDR3 loop reads CATSRDRGTSSSYNEQFF. As DNA, the CDR3 is TGTGCCACCAGCAGAGATCGTGGGACCTCGAGCTCCTACAATGAGCAGTTCTTC.

This chain links TRBV7-8 with TRBJ1-4; D ambiguous. Germline V gene data show CDR1 as SGHVS and CDR2 as FQNEAQ. V lost 5 bases, J lost 6 bases, and 7 bases lay in between. The length of the CDR3 is 12 residues. CDR3 nucleotide sequence: TGTGCCAGCAGCCGAAACGATGAAAAACTGTTTTTT. This sequence encodes CASSRNDEKLFF.

The chain joins TRBV10-1 to TRBJ2-3, with D possibly matching TRBD2 (5 bases). V was clipped by 3 bases and J by 0 bases, with 10 bases between them. The germline V gene has CDR1 WNHNN and CDR2 SYGVQD (reference sequence). There are 15 residues in the CDR3. The CDR3 loop reads CASSESGVSTDTQYF. CDR3 nucleotide sequence: TGCGCCAGCAGTGAATCCGGGGTGAGCACAGATACGCAGTATTTT.

The chain has TRBV5-1 and TRBJ2-5; 9 bases align to TRBD1. CDR3 length: 16 residues. Germline V CDR1 and CDR2: SGHRS, YFSETQ. Trimming at V came to 2 bases and at J to 2 bases, leaving 7 bases not matched to a gene. DNA of the CDR3: TGCGCCAGCAGCTTAGGACAGGGGAGTCGGCAAGAGACCCAGTACTTC. Translated: CASSLGQGSRQETQYF.

The V call is TRBV2, the J call TRBJ1-1; D is perhaps TRBD1 (5 bases). The CDR3 sequence is 14 residues long. With 10 bases removed from V and 5 bases from J, the gap between germline ends came to 20 bases. Germline CDR1 and CDR2: SNHLY and FYNNEI. CDR3 in amino acids: CATKRGPGVTEAFF. The CDR3 DNA reads TGTGCCACCAAGAGAGGTCCGGGGGTGACTGAAGCTTTCTTT.

The rearrangement joins TRBV5-6 to TRBJ1-2; D might be TRBD1 (5 bases). The CDR3 consists of 14 residues. V lost 1 base and J 7 bases, leaving 14 bases between the germline ends. Germline V lookup: CDR1 SGHDT, CDR2 YYEEEE. The DNA for the CDR3 is TGTGCCAGCAGCTTGTCCGGGGCCTTCGGTGGCTACACCTTC. This translates into CASSLSGAFGGYTF.

V gene TRBV28 combines with J gene TRBJ2-5, with D tentatively TRBD1 or TRBD2 (5 bases each). The CDR3 has 15 amino acids. The germline gives CDR1 MDHEN, CDR2 SYDVKM. V dropped 5 bases and J dropped 5 bases, with 18 bases sitting between them. CDR3 region: CASSPPSGTGETQYF. CDR3 DNA: TGTGCCAGCAGTCCCCCGTCGGGGACCGGGGAGACCCAGTACTTC.

This sequence joins TRBV10-3 and TRBJ2-7, with 8 nucleotides matching TRBD2. Unmatched junction bases numbered 10, after V lost 8 bases and J lost 1 base. CDR1 ENHRY and CDR2 SYGVKD come from the germline V gene. The CDR3 totals 15 residues. In DNA, the CDR3 is TGTGCCATCGCTCCGCGGGGCGGGGGGTCCTACGAGCAGTACTTC. It translates to CAIAPRGGGSYEQYF.

The gene calls are TRBV28 and TRBJ2-3; TRBD1 or TRBD2 may be the D gene (5 bases each). The CDR3 totals 15 residues. From germline, CDR1 is MDHEN and CDR2 SYDVKM. Between the trimmed V and J ends, which lost 9 bases and 4 bases, there was a span of 20 bases. The CDR3, as DNA: TGTGCCAGTCCCCCGGGGCCAGAGGTCCCAGATACGCAGTATTTT. Translated: CASPPGPEVPDTQYF.

The rearrangement joins TRBV21-1 to TRBJ2-1; the table names TRBD1, a call not compared with the DNA. TRBV21-1 is reported as a pseudogene. The CDR3 is 15 residues long. The chain's CDR3 is CASSNRQGSYNEQFF. The CDR3 coding sequence is TGTGCCAGCAGCAATCGACAGGGGTCGTACAATGAGCAGTTCTTC.

The chain has TRBV2 and TRBJ2-2, with D tentatively TRBD2 (5 bases). The V end lost 5 bases, the J end lost 1 base, and 11 bases lay between the germline ends. CDR1 and CDR2 (germline): SNHLY, FYNNEI. The CDR3 has 15 residues. The CDR3 sequence is CASSRGLGNTGELFF. CDR3 bases: TGTGCCAGCAGTCGTGGACTGGGGAACACCGGGGAGCTGTTTTTT.

The V call is TRBV2, the J call TRBJ1-1; unclear D gene. V lost 4 bases and J lost 0, with 9 bases in between. The CDR3 contains 14 residues. Germline V gives CDR1 SNHLY, CDR2 FYNNEI. The DNA for the CDR3 is TGTGCCAGCAGTGGATGGGATCTGAACACTGAAGCTTTCTTT. Protein: CASSGWDLNTEAFF.

The table lists this clone with a few counts. The chain combines TRBV19 with TRBJ1-5; tentative D call: TRBD1 (5 bases). The CDR3 sequence is 11 residues long. Trimming left V 3 bases short and J 11 bases short, with 8 bases between. Germline assignment: CDR1 LNHDA and CDR2 SQIVND (reference sequence). CDR3 loop: CASSMGGAQHF. Here the CDR3 DNA reads TGTGCCAGTAGTATGGGGGGGGCCCAGCATTTT.